A single sample is the source of the 5 T cell receptor beta chains below, sequenced in a study of T-cell memory formation after mild COVID-19. Each CDR3 protein gets one entry after TCRdb re-called the 5' RACE reads with MiXCR. The sample comprises 80,000 to 130,000 distinct CDR3 sequences, more than 9.5% of which are singletons, and approximately 40% rests with the top ten. Sequencing was performed on PBMCs or a T cell subset sorted from them (not recorded which). The receptors come from a man younger than 30 who had mild COVID-19 (a few samples of this study predate the infection). Cell type and time point are not known.

The gene calls are TRBV6-6 and TRBJ2-7, with TRBD1 matching over 10 bases. CDR1 and CDR2 (germline): MNHNY, SVGAGI (reference sequence). The CDR3 runs to 20 residues. V was pared by 0 bases and J by 0 bases, with 14 bases of the junction left unmatched. The CDR3 nucleotides read TGTGCCAGCAGTTACTCCTTGGGGACAGGGGAGTTTGGTCTCTCCTACGAGCAGTACTTC. This codes for CASSYSLGTGEFGLSYEQYF.

The chain employs TRBV23-1 and TRBJ2-3; no firm D call. TRBV23-1 is an open reading frame whose function is uncertain. Deletions cut 9 bases from V and 5 bases from J, with 9 bases between. The CDR3 has 11 residues. As DNA, the CDR3 is TGCGCCAGTCCCCCGGGAGATACGCAGTATTTT. Encoded protein: CASPPGDTQYF.

At least ten counts were recorded for this clonotype. The V and J genes are TRBV5-1 and TRBJ2-3; D is undetermined. CDR1 is SGHRS, CDR2 YFSETQ, per germline. This CDR3 spans 14 amino acids. Between the trimmed V and J ends, which lost 0 bases and 4 bases, there was a span of 9 bases. As DNA, the CDR3 is TGCGCCAGCAGCTTGGCCCCGGTCGCAGATACGCAGTATTTT. It specifies CASSLAPVADTQYF.

The chain combines TRBV7-2 with TRBJ2-3; TRBD1 might be the D (6 bases). V was pared by 7 bases and J by 1 base, with 15 bases between. Germline CDR1 and CDR2: SGHTA and FQGNSA. The CDR3 extends over 15 amino acids. DNA of the CDR3: TGTGCCAGCACCAAACCGGGACACCGCACAGATACGCAGTATTTT. Translation: CASTKPGHRTDTQYF.

The J gene is TRBJ2-7, the V gene TRBV11-2, with D perhaps matching TRBD1 or TRBD2 (6 bases each). Germline V CDR1 and CDR2: SGHAT, FQNNGV. V dropped 5 bases and J dropped 2 bases, with 19 bases sitting between them. The length of the CDR3 is 16 residues. The CDR3 DNA follows: TGTGCCAGCAGCAAAGAACCCACGGGGGCCACCTACGAGCAGTACTTC. It codes for CASSKEPTGATYEQYF.